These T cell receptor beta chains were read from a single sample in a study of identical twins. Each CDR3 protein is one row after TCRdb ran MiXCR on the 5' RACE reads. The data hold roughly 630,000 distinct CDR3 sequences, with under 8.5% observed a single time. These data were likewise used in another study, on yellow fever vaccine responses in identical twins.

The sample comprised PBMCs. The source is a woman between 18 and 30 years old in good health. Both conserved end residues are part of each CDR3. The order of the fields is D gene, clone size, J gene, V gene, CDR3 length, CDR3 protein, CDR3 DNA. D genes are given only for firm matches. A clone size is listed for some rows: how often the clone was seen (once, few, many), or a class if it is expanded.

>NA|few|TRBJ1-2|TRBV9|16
CASSVGAGQSDYGYTF
TGTGCCAGCAGCGTAGGGGCAGGGCAGTCGGACTATGGCTACACCTTC
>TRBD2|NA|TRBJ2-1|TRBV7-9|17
CASSQRLAGDLRNEQFF
TGTGCCAGCAGCCAAAGGCTAGCGGGAGATTTACGAAATGAGCAGTTCTTC
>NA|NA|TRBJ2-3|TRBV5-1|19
CASSSERPLAGIYTDTQYF
TGCGCCAGCAGCTCGGAACGTCCCCTCGCAGGGATTTACACAGATACGCAGTATTTT
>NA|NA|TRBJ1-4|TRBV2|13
CASSAGVTEKLFF
TGTGCCAGCAGTGCGGGGGTGACTGAAAAACTGTTTTTT
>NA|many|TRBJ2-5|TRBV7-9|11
CASSFLGTQYF
TGTGCCAGCAGCTTCTTGGGGACCCAGTACTTC
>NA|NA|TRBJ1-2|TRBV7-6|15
CASSPAGRANYGYTF
TGTGCCAGCAGCCCGGCCGGACGGGCTAACTATGGCTACACCTTC
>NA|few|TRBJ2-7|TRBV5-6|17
CASSLKTTARNSYEQYF
TGTGCCAGCAGCTTGAAGACGACTGCGCGAAACTCCTACGAGCAGTACTTC
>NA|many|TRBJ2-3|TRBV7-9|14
CASSLRWDTDTQYF
TGTGCCAGCAGCTTGCGCTGGGACACAGATACGCAGTATTTT
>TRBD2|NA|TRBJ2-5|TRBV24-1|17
CATSVGGLAGLRETQYF
TGTGCCACCAGTGTTGGAGGACTAGCGGGACTTCGGGAGACCCAGTACTTC
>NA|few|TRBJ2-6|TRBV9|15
CASATGREGANVLTF
TGTGCCAGCGCCACAGGGCGCGAAGGGGCCAACGTCCTGACTTTC
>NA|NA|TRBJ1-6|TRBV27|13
CASSLAGWAPLHF
TGTGCCAGCAGTTTGGCAGGTTGGGCACCCCTCCACTTT
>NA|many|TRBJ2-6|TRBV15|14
CATSIEAGANVLTF
TGTGCCACCAGCATAGAGGCTGGGGCCAACGTCCTGACTTTC
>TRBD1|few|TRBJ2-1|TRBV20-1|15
CSASMGQGSYNEQFF
TGCAGTGCTAGTATGGGACAGGGATCCTACAATGAGCAGTTCTTC
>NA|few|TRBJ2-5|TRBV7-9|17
CASSLGLRQAYQETQYF
TGTGCCAGCAGCTTAGGGCTGCGACAGGCTTACCAAGAGACCCAGTACTTC
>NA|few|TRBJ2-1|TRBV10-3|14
CAISERSRGNEQFF
TGTGCCATCAGTGAGCGGAGCAGGGGTAATGAGCAGTTCTTC
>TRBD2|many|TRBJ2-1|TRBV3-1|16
CASSHSGLATYNEQFF
TGTGCCAGCAGCCACTCGGGACTAGCGACGTACAATGAGCAGTTCTTC
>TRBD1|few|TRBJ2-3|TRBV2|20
CASSVGGTDFWDSSTDTQYF
TGTGCCAGCAGTGTTGGTGGGACAGACTTCTGGGATTCTAGCACAGATACGCAGTATTTT
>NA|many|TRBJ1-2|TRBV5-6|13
CASSLYTRSGYTF
TGTGCCAGCAGCCTATACACACGTAGTGGCTACACCTTC